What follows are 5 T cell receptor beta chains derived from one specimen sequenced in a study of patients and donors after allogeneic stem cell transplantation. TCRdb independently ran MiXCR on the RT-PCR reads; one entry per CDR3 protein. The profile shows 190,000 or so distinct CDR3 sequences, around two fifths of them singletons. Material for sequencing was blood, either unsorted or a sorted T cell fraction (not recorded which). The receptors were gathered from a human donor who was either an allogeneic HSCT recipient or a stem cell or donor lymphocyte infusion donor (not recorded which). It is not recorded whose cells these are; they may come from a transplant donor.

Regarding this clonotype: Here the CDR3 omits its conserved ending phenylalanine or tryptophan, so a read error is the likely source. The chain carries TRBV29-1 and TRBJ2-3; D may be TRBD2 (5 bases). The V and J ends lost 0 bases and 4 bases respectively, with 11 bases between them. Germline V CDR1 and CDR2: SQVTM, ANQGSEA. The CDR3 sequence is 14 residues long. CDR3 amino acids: CSVEDPGNADTQYL. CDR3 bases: TGCAGCGTTGAAGACCCCGGGAACGCAGATACGCAGTATTTG.

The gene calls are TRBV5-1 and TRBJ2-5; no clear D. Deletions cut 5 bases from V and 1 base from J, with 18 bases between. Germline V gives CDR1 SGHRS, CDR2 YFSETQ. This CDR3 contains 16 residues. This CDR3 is CASSRMQATLQETQYF. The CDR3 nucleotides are TGCGCCAGCAGTAGGATGCAGGCTACTCTCCAAGAGACCCAGTACTTC.

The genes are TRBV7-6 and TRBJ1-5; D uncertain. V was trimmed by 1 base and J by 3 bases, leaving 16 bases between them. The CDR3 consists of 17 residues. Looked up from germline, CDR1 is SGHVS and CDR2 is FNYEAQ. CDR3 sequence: CASSLGPNSYLNQPQHF. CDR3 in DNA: TGTGCCAGCAGCTTAGGGCCTAACTCGTACCTCAATCAGCCCCAGCATTTT.

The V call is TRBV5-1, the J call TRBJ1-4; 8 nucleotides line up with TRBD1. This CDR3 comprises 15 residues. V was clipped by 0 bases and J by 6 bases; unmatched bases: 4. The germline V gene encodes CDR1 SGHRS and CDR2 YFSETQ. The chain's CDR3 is CASSLETGGDEKLFF. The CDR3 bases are TGCGCCAGCAGCTTGGAAACAGGGGGGGATGAAAAACTGTTTTTT.

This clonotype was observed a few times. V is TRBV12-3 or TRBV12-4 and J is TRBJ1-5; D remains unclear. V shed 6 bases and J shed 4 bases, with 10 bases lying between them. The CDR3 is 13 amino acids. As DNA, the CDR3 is TGTGCCAGCAGCCGCCACAAGAATCAGCCCCAGCATTTT. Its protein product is CASSRHKNQPQHF.